What follows are 21 T cell receptor beta chains derived from one specimen sequenced in a study of cytomegalovirus exposure and HLA in healthy donors. The PCR employed 60 Vbeta primers together with 13 Jbeta primers. This table comes from immunoSEQ multiplex PCR, and its TCRdb copy is limited to in-frame clones, with some not included. Of under 150,000 clones listed, 70% to 85% were seen once; the top ten hold less than 3%. Specimen: PBMCs. The receptors stem from a male donor in good health and CMV-seronegative.

The chain joins TRBV6-6 to TRBJ2-5; 9 nucleotides line up with TRBD1. The junction had 10 bases not matched to a gene; V was cut back by 6 bases and J by 5 bases. CDR1 and CDR2 from the germline V gene are MNHNY and SVGAGI (reference sequence). The CDR3 runs to 15 residues. The CDR3 DNA is TGTGCCAGCAGCACCAACAGGGGGCGCAGGGAGACCCAGTACTTC. Translated, it gives CASSTNRGRRETQYF.

V is TRBV10-2 and J is TRBJ1-2; D unresolved. The CDR3 totals 15 residues. Germline V gene data show CDR1 as WSHSY and CDR2 as SAAADI. Trimming removed 3 bases at V and 4 bases at J, with 15 bases between. The CDR3 bases are TGCGCCAGCAGTGAATTAGGGAGCCTTAGCTATGGCTACACCTTC. Amino acid sequence: CASSELGSLSYGYTF.

The rearrangement uses TRBV7-9 and TRBJ2-1; no clear D gene. With 4 bases removed from V and 9 bases from J, the gap between germline ends came to 13 bases. CDR1 is SEHNR and CDR2 is FQNEAQ in the germline V gene (reference sequence). The CDR3 contains 13 residues. CDR3 region: CASSSLSLGEQFF. CDR3 nucleotides: TGTGCCAGCAGCTCACTGAGTCTAGGTGAGCAGTTCTTC.

The V and J genes are TRBV19 and TRBJ2-2, with a weak D call TRBD2 (7 bases). This CDR3 is built from 14 residues. Looked up from germline, CDR1 is LNHDA and CDR2 is SQIVND (reference sequence). Trimming left V 10 bases short and J 8 bases short, with 20 bases between. The CDR3 bases are TGTGCCACCAGTTCGGGGGGCTTCGGGGGGGAGCTGTTTTTT. It codes for CATSSGGFGGELFF.

The chain recombines TRBV5-4 with TRBJ1-3; D might be TRBD1 (5 bases). The CDR3 sequence is 14 residues long. V gave up 0 bases and J gave up 6 bases, with 10 bases separating them. The germline gives CDR1 SGHNT, CDR2 YYREEE (reference sequence). The DNA of the CDR3 is TGTGCCAGCAGCTTGGGGACAAACGAAAACACCATATATTTT. It is translated as CASSLGTNENTIYF.

This clone occurred once. The rearrangement uses TRBV15 and TRBJ2-1; maybe TRBD2 (5 bases). Trimming left V 1 base short and J 10 bases short, with 38 bases between. The CDR3 consists of 22 residues. Germline V gene sequence: CDR1 LNHNV, CDR2 YYDKDF (reference sequence). The CDR3 DNA reads as TGTGCCACCAGCAGAGGAAGTGCCGAATGGGATCGGAGGAGCCTCTTGACTTGGGAGCAGTTCTTC. Its translation: CATSRGSAEWDRRSLLTWEQFF.

This rearrangement joins TRBV6-6 to TRBJ1-6; 8 nucleotides agree with TRBD1. CDR1 and CDR2 from the germline V gene are MNHNY and SVGAGI (reference sequence). The CDR3 runs to 15 residues. The trim removed 9 bases at V and 5 bases at J, leaving 9 bases unmatched. The CDR3 DNA is TGTGCCAGTTCCCTCCCGGGACAGGATAATTCACCCCTCCACTTT. This codes for CASSLPGQDNSPLHF.

The CDR3 is CASSIGTTWGETQYF. The CDR3, as DNA: TGTGCCAGCAGTATAGGGACAACTTGGGGGGAGACCCAGTACTTC. V and J are TRBV7-2 and TRBJ2-5; maybe TRBD1 (6 bases). Germline values: CDR1 SGHTA, CDR2 FQGNSA. CDR3 length: 15 amino acids. V lost 6 bases to trimming and J lost 5 bases, with 19 bases between them.

This rearrangement joins TRBV9 to TRBJ2-7, with 8 bases fitting TRBD2. The CDR3 sequence is 13 residues long. V gave up 4 bases and J gave up 2 bases; unmatched junction bases: 2. Germline assignment: CDR1 SGDLS and CDR2 YYNGEE. CDR3 nucleotide sequence: TGTGCCAGCAGCTCGGGACTAGCCTACGAGCAGTACTTC. Protein: CASSSGLAYEQYF.

The chain combines TRBV30 with TRBJ2-5; D may be TRBD1 (6 bases). V gave up 1 base and J gave up 3 bases, with 9 bases separating them. The germline V gene has CDR1 GTSNPN and CDR2 SVGIG (reference sequence). CDR3 length: 13 residues. The CDR3 is CAWSANREETQYF. CDR3 sequence (DNA): TGTGCCTGGAGTGCAAACAGGGAAGAGACCCAGTACTTC.

To note about this clone: Compared with germline, one end of the junction differs, possibly owing to a read error. This sample includes further DNA sequences coding for the same CDR3. J is TRBJ1-5 and V is TRBV28; 9 positions match TRBD1. Germline CDR1 MDHEN, CDR2 SYDVKM. This CDR3 has 15 amino acids. The CDR3, as DNA: TGTGCCAGCAGGCTACAGGGGGCGCGCAATCAGCCCCAGCACTTT. Its translation: CASRLQGARNQPQHF.

V usage is TRBV21-1 and J usage is TRBJ1-5. TRBV21-1 is termed a pseudogene. The CDR3 has 18 amino acids. CDR3 nucleotide sequence: TGTGCCAGCAGCAAGCGGCAAATTTTATGGACTGAGGGTCAGCCCCAGCATTTT. Its translation: CASSKRQILWTEGQPQHF.

The V and J genes are TRBV4-3 and TRBJ1-2; D remains unclear. CDR3 size: 13 residues. The germline V gene encodes CDR1 LGHNA and CDR2 YSLEER. V was trimmed by 1 base and J by 4 bases, leaving 7 bases between them. CDR3 DNA: TGCGCCAGCAGCCAAGGGGCAGTCTATGGCTACACCTTC. Residues: CASSQGAVYGYTF.

Only one count was recorded for this clone. The J gene is TRBJ2-5, the V gene TRBV27, with D maybe TRBD1 (5 bases). The V end was cut by 5 bases, the J end by 4 bases, with 14 bases between. This CDR3 contains 14 residues. Germline CDR1 MNHEY, CDR2 SMNVEV (reference sequence). The CDR3 here is CASSKTGPTETQYF. CDR3 DNA sequence: TGTGCCAGCAGTAAAACAGGTCCGACAGAGACCCAGTACTTC.

The chain is built from TRBV9 and TRBJ2-1; 7 bases map to TRBD2. CDR3 size: 11 residues. Trimming took 3 bases from V and 13 from J; bases not matched to a gene: 4. Germline lookup yields CDR1 SGDLS and CDR2 YYNGEE. As DNA, the CDR3 is TGTGCCAGCAGCGGTACTAGCGAACAGTTCTTC. Translating gives CASSGTSEQFF.

The chain joins TRBV7-9 to TRBJ1-4, with TRBD1 as a possible D gene (5 bases). In germline, CDR1 is SEHNR, CDR2 FQNEAQ (reference sequence). The CDR3 length is 14 residues. Between the trimmed V and J ends, which lost 3 bases and 7 bases, there was a span of 12 bases. CDR3 loop: CASSFLLGGEKLFF. The CDR3 DNA reads as TGTGCCAGCAGCTTTTTGCTCGGGGGTGAAAAACTGTTTTTT.

The rearrangement joins TRBV7-6 to TRBJ2-5; 16 bases are shared with TRBD2. Germline V gene sequence: CDR1 SGHVS, CDR2 FNYEAQ. CDR3 size: 17 residues. V trimming: 5 bases; J trimming: 0 bases; junction bases outside the gene matches: 3. The CDR3 region is CASSTGLAGGYQETQYF. CDR3 coding DNA: TGTGCCAGCAGCACGGGACTAGCGGGAGGGTACCAAGAGACCCAGTACTTC.

The chain employs TRBV30 and TRBJ2-1; perhaps TRBD2 as D (5 bases). In germline, CDR1 is GTSNPN, CDR2 SVGIG (reference sequence). CDR3 length: 16 residues. V dropped 2 bases and J dropped 5 bases, with 19 bases sitting between them. CDR3 loop: CAWSRRLTPRNNEQFF. In DNA form, the CDR3 reads TGTGCCTGGAGTCGGAGGTTAACTCCCCGCAACAATGAGCAGTTCTTC.

The chain uses TRBV9 and TRBJ2-2; 9 bases are a match to TRBD2. Per the germline V gene, CDR1 is SGDLS and CDR2 is YYNGEE. The CDR3 spans 16 residues. The ends lost 4 bases at V and 7 bases at J; junction bases unmatched: 11. This CDR3 is CASSPRAGLANGELFF. DNA of the CDR3: TGTGCCAGCAGCCCCCGCGCTGGACTAGCGAACGGGGAGCTGTTTTTT. The whole variable domain, remainder taken from reference TRBV9 and TRBJ2-2, is DSGVTQTPKHLITATGQRVTLRCSPRSGDLSVYWYQQSLDQGLQFLIQYYNGEERAKGNILERFSAQQFPDLHSELNLSSLELGDSALYFCASSPRAGLANGELFFGEGSRLTVL.

The rearrangement joins TRBV19 to TRBJ1-1, with unresolved D. Germline CDR1 is LNHDA and CDR2 is SQIVND (reference sequence). The CDR3 covers 12 residues. V was cut by 3 bases and J by 4 bases, with 6 bases left in between. DNA of the CDR3: TGTGCCAGTAGTATGCAGGCCACTGAAGCTTTCTTT. Translated, it gives CASSMQATEAFF.

This chain joins TRBV28 and TRBJ2-5, with 8 bases that match TRBD1. Germline V gene sequence: CDR1 MDHEN, CDR2 SYDVKM. This CDR3 has 13 amino acids. Losses at the gene ends were 7 bases for V and 4 bases for J; bases not matched to a gene: 5. The CDR3 DNA follows: TGTGCCAGCACCCCCACAGGGGGAGAGACCCAGTACTTC. Protein product: CASTPTGGETQYF.